A selection of T cell receptor beta chains follows, all from one sample in a study of T cell repertoires in cytomegalovirus infection. TCRdb processed the reads anew with MiXCR; each CDR3 protein has one entry. The sample carries fewer than 250,000 distinct CDR3 sequences, approximately 13% recorded once. The sequencing input was PBMCs. The origin of the receptors is a human donor in good health (CMV status not recorded). Some clones in this sample may be carry-over from other donors' samples. Both conserved end residues are part of each CDR3. Each record gives: V gene, J gene, CDR3 protein.

v_gene: TRBV7-9
j_gene: TRBJ1-2
CDR3aa: CASSDLDWTGDYGYTF

v_gene: TRBV6-5
j_gene: TRBJ2-7
CDR3aa: CASSYSGNRGLPIQQYF

v_gene: TRBV7-2
j_gene: TRBJ1-4
CDR3aa: CASSADRGIGEKLFF

v_gene: TRBV6-6
j_gene: TRBJ1-2
CDR3aa: CASSAGQPPSYGYTF

v_gene: TRBV12-3/TRBV12-4
j_gene: TRBJ1-1
CDR3aa: CASSLIGGGMNTEAFF

v_gene: TRBV6-1
j_gene: TRBJ2-2
CDR3aa: CASHEAGELFF

v_gene: TRBV20-1
j_gene: TRBJ2-7
CDR3aa: CSAEEGLGYEQYF

v_gene: TRBV11-3
j_gene: TRBJ1-6
CDR3aa: CASSLDDSSPLHF

v_gene: TRBV6-1
j_gene: TRBJ2-7
CDR3aa: CASSAAVELNEQYF

v_gene: TRBV7-3
j_gene: TRBJ1-1
CDR3aa: CASSAQGGVTTEAFF

v_gene: TRBV7-3
j_gene: TRBJ2-3
CDR3aa: CASSLSPTTDTQYF

v_gene: TRBV7-9
j_gene: TRBJ2-7
CDR3aa: CASSPLAGYSYEQYF

v_gene: TRBV6-2/TRBV6-3
j_gene: TRBJ2-1
CDR3aa: CASSYDPRLISYNEQFF